These 12 T cell receptor beta chains were all obtained from the same sample, sequenced in a study of identical twins. MiXCR was run by TCRdb on the 5' RACE reads, yielding one entry per CDR3 protein. The sample holds over 600,000 distinct CDR3 sequences, over 20% seen once. These same data were also listed under a study on T cells expressing NK-cell markers.

The sequenced sample consisted of PBMCs. These receptors were obtained from a woman between 18 and 29 years old in good health.

Only a few counts were recorded for this clonotype. This chain joins TRBV5-1 and TRBJ2-7; D remains ambiguous. CDR1 SGHRS and CDR2 YFSETQ come from the germline V gene. The V and J ends lost 1 base and 0 bases respectively, with 11 bases between them. The CDR3 totals 15 residues. CDR3 bases: TGCGCCAGCAGCTTGCATCACGGAAGCTCCTACGAGCAGTACTTC. It is translated as CASSLHHGSSYEQYF.

This clonotype was seen at least ten times. The J gene is TRBJ2-5, the V gene TRBV5-6, with 8 bases fitting TRBD2. After removal of 3 bases from V and 5 bases from J, the junction contained 12 bases not matched to a gene. CDR3 size: 16 residues. Germline-derived CDR1 and CDR2 are SGHDT and YYEEEE. CDR3 region: CASSSGLETPRETQYF. CDR3 DNA sequence: TGTGCCAGCAGCTCGGGACTAGAGACTCCCCGTGAGACCCAGTACTTC.

This clonotype was counted between two and nine times. V and J are TRBV29-1 and TRBJ1-2; D uncertain. Germline V gives CDR1 SQVTM, CDR2 ANQGSEA. Deletions cut 4 bases from V and 0 bases from J, with 18 bases between. CDR3 length equals 16 residues. The CDR3 coding sequence is TGCAGCGTTGTTGCTCGGCATAGTGGAGCTAACTATGGCTACACCTTC. It specifies CSVVARHSGANYGYTF.

V and J are TRBV20-1 and TRBJ2-1, with TRBD2 matching over 12 bases. The ends lost 1 base at V and 6 bases at J; junction bases unmatched: 10. The length of the CDR3 is 17 residues. The germline gives CDR1 DFQATT, CDR2 SNEGSKA (reference sequence). The CDR3, as DNA: TGCAGTGCTAGAGGAACTACGACTAGCGGGAGTGGCAATGAGCAGTTCTTC. Amino acids: CSARGTTTSGSGNEQFF.

This clonotype was detected ten times or more. The J gene is TRBJ2-3, the V gene TRBV5-1; 10 bases agree with TRBD2. J lost 6 bases, V lost 9 bases, and 10 bases had no gene match. CDR1 and CDR2 (germline): SGHRS, YFSETQ. The CDR3 is 14 amino acids. CDR3 sequence reads: CATKTGTSVDTQYF. The CDR3 DNA is TGCGCCACCAAGACCGGGACTAGCGTCGATACGCAGTATTTT.

This clonotype was seen a handful of times. V and J are TRBV10-3 and TRBJ1-5; no definite D call. V was clipped by 2 bases and J by 3 bases, with 2 bases between them. Germline V gene lookup returns CDR1 ENHRY and CDR2 SYGVKD. There are 12 residues in the CDR3. In DNA form, the CDR3 reads TGTGCCATCAGTGAGACCAATCAGCCCCAGCATTTT. It encodes CAISETNQPQHF.

This chain uses TRBV15 with TRBJ1-1; no firm D call. Germline assignment: CDR1 LNHNV and CDR2 YYDKDF (reference sequence). The CDR3 covers 13 residues. Trimming took off 0 bases at V and 1 base at J, with 3 bases between the two ends. CDR3 nucleotides: TGTGCCACCAGCAGAGACTGGAACACTGAAGCTTTCTTT. This codes for CATSRDWNTEAFF.

This chain's CDR3 is CSAREGSSHRGRYTQYF. CDR3 in DNA: TGCAGTGCTAGAGAAGGTTCCAGCCATCGCGGCAGGTATACGCAGTATTTT. This chain links TRBV20-1 with TRBJ2-3; D call uncertain. Germline V gene sequence: CDR1 DFQATT, CDR2 SNEGSKA (reference sequence). The V end was cut by 0 bases, the J end by 7 bases, with 23 bases between. The CDR3 extends over 17 amino acids.

The chain carries TRBV20-1 and TRBJ2-7, with 7 bases matching TRBD2. Germline values: CDR1 DFQATT, CDR2 SNEGSKA (reference sequence). After removal of 3 bases from V and 6 bases from J, the junction contained 11 bases not matched to a gene. The CDR3 runs 14 residues. In nucleotides, the CDR3 is TGCAGTGCTAGCGACGTGAGACTAGCTAGCGAGCAGTACTTC. Its protein is CSASDVRLASEQYF.

This clonotype turned up a few times. The chain recombines TRBV12-3 or TRBV12-4 with TRBJ2-1; 11 bases are a match to TRBD2. The CDR3 extends over 15 amino acids. The trim removed 7 bases at V and 4 bases at J, leaving 6 bases unmatched. CDR3 nucleotides: TGTGCCAGCACTCTAGCGGGGGGATGGTACAATGAGCAGTTCTTC. Encoded protein: CASTLAGGWYNEQFF.

V usage is TRBV20-1 and J usage is TRBJ2-2, with D perhaps given as TRBD1 or TRBD2 (6 bases each). Germline V gives CDR1 DFQATT, CDR2 SNEGSKA (reference sequence). V gave up 6 bases and J gave up 1 base, with 12 bases separating them. This CDR3 has 14 residues. The CDR3 protein is CSAAGHLNTGELFF. In DNA, the CDR3 is TGCAGTGCGGCGGGACACCTGAACACCGGGGAGCTGTTTTTT.

This sequence joins TRBV9 and TRBJ2-7; tentatively, D is TRBD1 (6 bases). CDR3 length: 14 residues. V lost 0 bases and J 4 bases, leaving 11 bases between the germline ends. Germline loops: CDR1 SGDLS, CDR2 YYNGEE. The CDR3 region has the DNA TGTGCCAGCAGCGTAGAGGGACATCTTTACGAGCAGTACTTC. It translates to CASSVEGHLYEQYF.